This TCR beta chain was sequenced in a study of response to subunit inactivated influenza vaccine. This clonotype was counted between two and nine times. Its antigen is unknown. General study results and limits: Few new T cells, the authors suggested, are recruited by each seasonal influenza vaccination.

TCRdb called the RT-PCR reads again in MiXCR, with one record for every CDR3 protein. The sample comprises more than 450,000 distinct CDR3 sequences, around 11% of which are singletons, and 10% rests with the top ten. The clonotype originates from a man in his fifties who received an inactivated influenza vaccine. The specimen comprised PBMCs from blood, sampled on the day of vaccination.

The CDR3 is CATSPRGPVEQYF. The CDR3 DNA reads TGTGCCACCTCCCCCCGCGGTCCCGTGGAGCAGTACTTC. The chain is built from TRBV19 and TRBJ2-7, with D uncertain. V was trimmed by 10 bases and J by 7 bases, leaving 20 bases between them. The CDR3 loop spans 13 amino acids. The germline V gene has CDR1 LNHDA and CDR2 SQIVND (reference sequence). Full variable domain (missing parts from reference TRBV19 and TRBJ2-7): DGGITQSPKYLFRKEGQNVTLSCEQNLNHDAMYWYRQDPGQGLRLIYYSQIVNDFQKGDIAEGYSVSREKKESFPLTVTSAQKNPTAFYLCATSPRGPVEQYFGPGTRLTVT.